The T cell receptor (beta chain) under discussion was sequenced for a study of cytomegalovirus exposure and HLA in healthy donors. V was shortened by 7 bases and J by 2 bases, with 13 bases between the two germline ends. This CDR3 has 14 residues. Germline lookup yields CDR1 SNHLY and CDR2 FYNNEI. This clone has a single count. Primers included in the PCR were 60 Vbeta and 13 Jbeta primers. Data came from immunoSEQ multiplex PCR; TCRdb stores just in-frame clones and leaves some out. Counted here are about 160,000 clones, more than 75% occurring once; the ten biggest clones make up about 9.9%. The rearrangement links TRBV2 to TRBJ2-3; D is perhaps TRBD2 (6 bases). Material for sequencing was PBMCs. The clonotype was recovered from a man aged 18 to 29 in good health and CMV-seropositive. The CDR3 bases are TGTGCCAGCAAGAGCGGGCCGAACACAGATACGCAGTATTTT. It yields the protein CASKSGPNTDTQYF. Looking up the rest from reference TRBV2 and TRBJ2-3 gives the full variable domain: EPEVTQTPSHQVTQMGQEVILRCVPISNHLYFYWYRQILGQKVEFLVSFYNNEISEKSEIFDDQFSVERPDGSNFTLKIRSTKLEDSAMYFCASKSGPNTDTQYFGPGTRLTVL.